This entry concerns a single T cell receptor (beta chain). The protocol was immunoSEQ multiplex PCR, while the TCRdb copy is restricted to in-frame clones and leaves out a portion. Of 310,000 or so clones detected, around 90% appear once; the ten largest clones hold around 2.2%. In germline, CDR1 is SNHLY, CDR2 FYNNEI. CDR3 length equals 13 residues. V lost 7 bases, J lost 6 bases, and 4 bases stayed unmatched. The sample is drawn from a study of blood T cell repertoires in COVID-19. The chain recombines TRBV2 with TRBJ1-4, with 8 bases fitting TRBD1. The source material was peripheral blood. This TCR was sampled from a woman aged 45-65 years who had recovered from COVID-19. The CDR3 DNA sequence: TGTGCCAGCAAGAAGACAGGGGATGAAAAACTGTTTTTT. This codes for CASKKTGDEKLFF.